This T cell receptor (beta chain) was profiled in a study of T cell responses to AZD1222 COVID-19 vaccine. Study outcomes and limitations: At baseline, seropositivity was found in only a handful of AZD1222 recipients. Females outnumbered males among donors, who were mostly white British; clonal diversity was possibly underestimated. Regions 160-218 and 743-854 dominated among vaccine-associated CD4 TCRs spanning spike.

Germline V CDR1 and CDR2: MNHEY, SMNVEV (reference sequence). CDR3 length equals 15 residues. V lost 6 bases, J lost 2 bases, and 2 bases stayed unmatched. Data came from immunoSEQ multiplex PCR; TCRdb stores just in-frame clones and leaves some out. Among over 150,000 clones listed, 92% were seen once. This clone has just a few counts. Its antigen is still unknown. The TCR was taken from an adult in good health. This sequence joins TRBV27 and TRBJ2-6, with 9 nucleotides matching TRBD1. The material was peripheral blood, obtained on day 0 of MenACWY control vaccination. DNA for the CDR3: TGTGCCAGCAGAAGACAGGGGGCTGGGGCCAACGTCCTGACTTTC. Translating it yields CASRRQGAGANVLTF. The full variable domain, rest sourced from reference TRBV27 and TRBJ2-6, is EAQVTQNPRYLITVTGKKLTVTCSQNMNHEYMSWYRQDPGLGLRQIYYSMNVEVTDKGDVPEGYKVSRKEKRNFPLILESPSPNQTSLYFCASRRQGAGANVLTFGAGSRLTVL.